The 17 T cell receptor beta chains below were found in one sample sequenced in a study of T cell repertoires in cytomegalovirus infection (dated by TCRdb to between 2017 and 2020). Reads for this sample came from an Illumina HiSeq 1500. TCRdb passed the public sequencing reads through fastp at Q25 and MiXCR, retaining productive beta sequences. When rows share a CDR3 protein, they turn into one entry using the most common DNA and genes. Recorded for this sample are about 150,000 distinct CDR3 sequences; around 20% of them occurred a single time. The top ten clonotypes cover approximately 10% of the sample. The source material was PBMCs. The receptors here all came from a human donor in good health (CMV status not recorded). Some clones in this sample may be carry-over from other donors' samples.

The gene calls are TRBV7-2 and TRBJ2-1, with 9 positions matching TRBD2. The CDR3 length is 15 residues. Germline V gene data show CDR1 as SGHTA and CDR2 as FQGNSA. The junction had 6 bases not matched to a gene; V was cut back by 4 bases and J by 5 bases. CDR3 sequence reads: CASSSLAGVNNEQFF. The DNA of the CDR3 is TGTGCCAGCAGCTCTTTAGCGGGGGTGAACAATGAGCAGTTCTTC.

This clonotype showed up just a few times. V usage is TRBV5-4 and J usage is TRBJ2-1; tentatively, D is TRBD2 (5 bases). The CDR3 extends over 12 amino acids. The germline CDR1 and CDR2 sequences are SGHNT and YYREEE (reference sequence). V shed 1 base and J shed 10 bases, with 9 bases lying between them. CDR3 nucleotide sequence: TGTGCCAGCAGCTTGCGATCGGGGGAGCAGTTCTTC. This translates into CASSLRSGEQFF.

This clonotype was seen a handful of times. The chain couples TRBV20-1 to TRBJ1-6; 8 bases agree with TRBD1. The germline V gene has CDR1 DFQATT and CDR2 SNEGSKA (reference sequence). V shed 4 bases, J shed 7 bases, and the junction held 9 bases outside the gene matches. The CDR3 spans 15 residues. CDR3 loop: CSATPGQGANSPLHF. In nucleotides, the CDR3 is TGCAGTGCTACGCCCGGACAGGGCGCCAATTCACCCCTCCACTTT.

This clonotype was detected ten times or more. J is TRBJ1-3 and V is TRBV28; 7 nucleotides match TRBD1. In germline, CDR1 is MDHEN, CDR2 SYDVKM. Trimming removed 6 bases from V and 0 bases from J; junction bases left unmatched: 11. There are 17 residues in the CDR3. CDR3 in amino acids: CASSSYDRVSSGNTIYF. The CDR3 coding sequence is TGTGCCAGCAGCTCCTACGACAGGGTCAGCTCTGGAAACACCATATATTTT.

J is TRBJ2-6 and V is TRBV18; no clear D gene. CDR1 KGHSH and CDR2 LQKENI come from the germline V gene. V lost 3 bases, J lost 1 base, and 4 bases lay in between. This CDR3 has 14 residues. As DNA, the CDR3 is TGTGCCAGCTCACCCTTTTCTGGGGCCAACGTCCTGACTTTC. It yields the protein CASSPFSGANVLTF.

The CDR3 loop is CASGPSGRNNEQFF. The CDR3 nucleotides read TGCGCCAGCGGACCTAGCGGGAGAAACAATGAGCAGTTCTTC. The chain recombines TRBV10-2 with TRBJ2-1; 10 bases match TRBD2. Germline CDR1 and CDR2: WSHSY and SAAADI. V lost 8 bases and J lost 5; bases outside the gene matches: 6. The CDR3 is made up of 14 amino acids.

This clonotype was seen more than once but under ten times. A much larger clone lies a single base off, so this may be a read error. The V and J genes are TRBV28 and TRBJ2-6, with D unclear. The CDR3 has 15 amino acids. V was trimmed by 6 bases and J by 0 bases, leaving 9 bases between them. In germline, CDR1 is MDHEN, CDR2 SYDVKM. In DNA, the CDR3 is TGTGCCAGCAGCCCCCTGGGCTCTGGGGCCAACGTCCTGACTTTC. It codes for CASSPLGSGANVLTF.

The table lists this clonotype with many counts. The rearrangement joins TRBV2 to TRBJ1-2; D ambiguous. The CDR3 extends over 10 amino acids. Germline lookup yields CDR1 SNHLY and CDR2 FYNNEI. V was trimmed by 2 bases and J by 7 bases, leaving 2 bases between them. The DNA for the CDR3 is TGTGCCAGCAGTGAACGTGGCTACACCTTC. Amino acids: CASSERGYTF.

This clonotype was picked up many times. The V gene is TRBV7-9, the J gene TRBJ2-7; a possible D gene is TRBD2 (7 bases). The germline V and J ends were trimmed by 3 bases and 4 bases, with 19 bases remaining between them. Germline assignment: CDR1 SEHNR and CDR2 FQNEAQ (reference sequence). The CDR3 spans 16 residues. CDR3 in amino acids: CASSFQITGRGYEQYF. CDR3 nucleotides: TGTGCCAGCAGCTTCCAAATTACAGGGAGGGGATACGAGCAGTACTTC. Based on the CDR3 plus reference TRBV7-9 and TRBJ2-7, the full variable domain is DTGVSQNPRHKITKRGQNVTFRCDPISEHNRLYWYRQTLGQGPEFLTYFQNEAQLEKSRLLSDRFSAERPKGSFSTLEIQRTEQGDSAMYLCASSFQITGRGYEQYFGPGTRLTVT.

This clonotype was seen at least ten times. This chain connects TRBV7-2 to TRBJ2-7, with 8 bases matching TRBD1. Losses at the gene ends were 4 bases for V and 7 bases for J; bases not matched to a gene: 9. This CDR3 region has 14 residues. CDR1 and CDR2 from the germline V gene are SGHTA and FQGNSA. The DNA of the CDR3 is TGTGCCAGCAGCTCCGGACAGGGTCGGGAAGAGCAGTACTTC. The encoded protein is CASSSGQGREEQYF. Looking up the rest from reference TRBV7-2 and TRBJ2-7 gives the full variable domain: GAGVSQSPSNKVTEKGKDVELRCDPISGHTALYWYRQSLGQGLEFLIYFQGNSAPDKSGLPSDRFSAERTGGSVSTLTIQRTQQEDSAVYLCASSSGQGREEQYFGPGTRLTVT.

The V and J genes are TRBV5-1 and TRBJ1-6; 9 bases are a match to TRBD1. Germline CDR1 and CDR2: SGHRS and YFSETQ. Trimming took 0 bases from V and 3 from J; bases not matched to a gene: 1. The CDR3 covers 16 residues. The CDR3 reads CASSLETGGYNSPLHF. In DNA, the CDR3 is TGCGCCAGCAGCTTGGAGACAGGGGGCTATAATTCACCCCTCCACTTT.

The genes are TRBV7-2 and TRBJ1-2; the D gene is possibly TRBD1 (6 bases). Germline loops: CDR1 SGHTA, CDR2 FQGNSA. Between the trimmed V and J ends, which lost 2 bases and 5 bases, there was a span of 9 bases. This CDR3 has 13 residues. The DNA of the CDR3 is TGTGCCAGCAGCTTAATGCAGGGGTATGGCTACACCTTC. Its protein product is CASSLMQGYGYTF.

The chain employs TRBV12-3 or TRBV12-4 and TRBJ2-2; either TRBD1 or TRBD2 may fit D (5 bases each). The length of the CDR3 is 13 residues. V lost 1 base, J lost 10 bases, and 10 bases lay in between. For the CDR3, the DNA is TGTGCCAGCAGTTTAGGAGGGGTGGAGGAGCTGTTTTTT. Its translation is CASSLGGVEELFF.

V gene TRBV6-2 or TRBV6-3 combines with J gene TRBJ2-1; D remains ambiguous. The V end was cut by 2 bases, the J end by 2 bases, with 10 bases between. The CDR3 runs 15 residues. Germline assignment: CDR1 MNHEY and CDR2 SVGEGT. The CDR3 DNA reads TGTGCCAGCAGTTACCTGGAGTTACCCTACAATGAGCAGTTCTTC. Its translation: CASSYLELPYNEQFF.

This clonotype was counted between two and nine times. This chain joins TRBV5-6 and TRBJ2-5, with a possible D match to TRBD1 (6 bases). Trimming shortened V by 2 bases and J by 1 base, and 15 bases separated the two germline ends. Germline V lookup: CDR1 SGHDT, CDR2 YYEEEE. This CDR3 contains 16 residues. The DNA for the CDR3 is TGTGCCAGCAGCTTAGGTACAGGGAGCCCCCAAGAGACCCAGTACTTC. This translates into CASSLGTGSPQETQYF.

This clonotype was seen a few times. As DNA, the CDR3 is TGTGCCAGCAGTTTTTTGGTTAACTACGAGCAGTACTTC. This sequence encodes CASSFLVNYEQYF. The chain uses TRBV12-3 or TRBV12-4 and TRBJ2-7; D unclear. Trimming shortened V by 3 bases and J by 3 bases, and 9 bases separated the two germline ends. The CDR3 sequence is 13 residues long.

The rearrangement uses TRBV12-3 or TRBV12-4 and TRBJ2-7; the match to TRBD1 covers 7 bases. The CDR3 is made up of 12 amino acids. With 6 bases clipped from V and 2 bases from J, the junction kept 1 base outside the gene matches. Written as DNA, the CDR3 is TGTGCCAGCAGACAGGGGACCTACGAGCAGTACTTC. This codes for CASRQGTYEQYF.